This T cell receptor (beta chain) was profiled in a study of shared clonotypes between healthy human individuals. Points from the study as a whole: Against clonotypes common to all four donors, non-shared ones had lower generation probabilities. Only blood samples were collected, and tissue repertoires likely differ.

Comment on this clone: Antigen: not known.

From CD4+ cells came CD45RA+ naive and CD45RA-negative memory subsets. On sorted subsets, replicate PCRs used about 200 ng DNA, or 31,000 or so T cell genomes. Measured with immunoSEQ multiplex PCR; TCRdb has only the in-frame clones, and not every one. The repertoire has about 2.3 million clones, approximately 93% of them found once; the top ten carry 0.35% to 0.45%. V dropped 6 bases and J dropped 5 bases, with 16 bases sitting between them. Germline V CDR1 and CDR2: MGHRA, YSYEKL. The CDR3 totals 15 residues. This chain uses TRBV4-1 with TRBJ1-4, with D maybe TRBD1 (6 bases). The sequencing input was naive CD4+ T cells from PBMCs. The subset was: CD45RA+ positively selected. This TCR derives from a man aged 18-30 years in good health. Some clones in this sample may be carry-over from other donors' samples. CDR3 coding DNA: TGCGCCAGCAGAGATAGGGGGATAGGCAATGAAAAACTGTTTTTT. The encoded protein is CASRDRGIGNEKLFF.